This T cell receptor beta chain came from a study of blood T cells in healthy people across ages. Regarding the study as a whole: The unsorted PBMCs prevented any conclusive comparison of naive versus antigen-experienced cells.

CDR3 length: 17 amino acids. Looked up from germline, CDR1 is LGHNA and CDR2 is YSLEER. V shed 0 bases and J 4 bases; nucleotides not matched to a gene: 7. There are a few counts of this clonotype. Its antigen is currently unknown. A second PCR, run for about 7 to 11 cycles, used a sample-barcoded 5' primer plus a J-beta primer mix. The authors tagged each cDNA molecule using a template-switch adaptor with 12 random nucleotides. A single record per CDR3 protein comes from TCRdb applying MiXCR to the 5' RACE reads. Of about 1.4 million distinct CDR3 sequences listed, around 59% are singletons. Donation came from healthy Caucasian individuals in Russia who were aged about 6 to 95.

The receptor was derived from a young man in good health. This chain links TRBV4-3 with TRBJ2-5, with 11 nucleotides matching TRBD2. Sequencing was carried out using blood. Here the CDR3 DNA reads TGCGCCAGCAGCCAAGAAGGGATAGCGGGGGGGCGAGAGACCCAGTACTTC. Protein sequence: CASSQEGIAGGRETQYF.